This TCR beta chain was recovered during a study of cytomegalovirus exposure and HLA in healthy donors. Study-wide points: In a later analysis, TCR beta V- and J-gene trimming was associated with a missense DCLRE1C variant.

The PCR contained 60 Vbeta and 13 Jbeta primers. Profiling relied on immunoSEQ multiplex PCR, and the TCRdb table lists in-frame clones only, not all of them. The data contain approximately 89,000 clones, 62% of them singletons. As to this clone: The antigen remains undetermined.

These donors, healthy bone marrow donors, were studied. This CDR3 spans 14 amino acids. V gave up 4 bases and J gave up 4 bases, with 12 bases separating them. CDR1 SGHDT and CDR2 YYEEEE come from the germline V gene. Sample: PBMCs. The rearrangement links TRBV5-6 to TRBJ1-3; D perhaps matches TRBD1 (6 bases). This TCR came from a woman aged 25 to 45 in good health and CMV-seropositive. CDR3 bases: TGTGCCAGCAGCCCAGACAGGTCGGGAAACACCATATATTTT. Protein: CASSPDRSGNTIYF.